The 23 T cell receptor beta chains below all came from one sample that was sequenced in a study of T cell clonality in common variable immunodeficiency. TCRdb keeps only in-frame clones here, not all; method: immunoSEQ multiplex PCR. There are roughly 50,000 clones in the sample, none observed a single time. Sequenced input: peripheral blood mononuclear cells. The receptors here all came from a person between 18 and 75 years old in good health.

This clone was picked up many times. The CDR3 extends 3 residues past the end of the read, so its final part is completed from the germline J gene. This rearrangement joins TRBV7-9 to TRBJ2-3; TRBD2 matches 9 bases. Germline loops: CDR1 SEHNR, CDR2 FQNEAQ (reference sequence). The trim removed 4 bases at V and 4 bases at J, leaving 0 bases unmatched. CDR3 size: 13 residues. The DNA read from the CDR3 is TGTGCCAGCAGCTGGACTAGCGCAGATACG. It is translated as CASSWTSADT. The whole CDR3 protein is CASSWTSADTQYF.

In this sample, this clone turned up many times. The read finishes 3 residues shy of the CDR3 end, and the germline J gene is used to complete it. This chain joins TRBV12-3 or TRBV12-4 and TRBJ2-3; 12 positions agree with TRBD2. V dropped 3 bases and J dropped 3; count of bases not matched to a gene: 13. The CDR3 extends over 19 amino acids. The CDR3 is CASSFVPTSGSLRTDTQYF. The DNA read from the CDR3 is TGTGCCAGCAGTTTTGTACCGACTAGCGGGAGTTTAAGAACAGATACG.

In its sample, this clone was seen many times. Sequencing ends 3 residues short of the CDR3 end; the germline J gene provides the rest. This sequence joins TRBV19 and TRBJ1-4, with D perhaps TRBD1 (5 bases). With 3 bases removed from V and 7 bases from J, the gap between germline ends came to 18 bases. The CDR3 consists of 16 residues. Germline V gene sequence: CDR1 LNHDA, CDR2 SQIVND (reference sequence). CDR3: CASSMGVAGTVEKLFF. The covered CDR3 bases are TGTGCCAGTAGTATGGGGGTTGCGGGGACGGTTGAAAAA. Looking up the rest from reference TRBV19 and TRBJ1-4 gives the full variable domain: DGGITQSPKYLFRKEGQNVTLSCEQNLNHDAMYWYRQDPGQGLRLIYYSQIVNDFQKGDIAEGYSVSREKKESFPLTVTSAQKNPTAFYLCASSMGVAGTVEKLFFGSGTQLSVL.

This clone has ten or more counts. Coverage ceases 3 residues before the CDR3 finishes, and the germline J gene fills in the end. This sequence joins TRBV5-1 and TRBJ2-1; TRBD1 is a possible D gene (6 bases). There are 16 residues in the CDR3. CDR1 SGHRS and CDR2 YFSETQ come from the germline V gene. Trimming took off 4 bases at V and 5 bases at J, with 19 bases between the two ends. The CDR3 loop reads CASSTIPGARDNEQFF. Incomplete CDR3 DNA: TGCGCCAGCAGCACGATCCCAGGGGCTCGAGACAATGAG.

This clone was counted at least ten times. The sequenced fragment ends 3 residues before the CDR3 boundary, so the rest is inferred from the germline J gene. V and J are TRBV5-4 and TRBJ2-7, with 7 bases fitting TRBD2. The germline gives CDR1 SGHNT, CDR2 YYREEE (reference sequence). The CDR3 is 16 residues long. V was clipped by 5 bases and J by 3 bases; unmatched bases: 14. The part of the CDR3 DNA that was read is TGTGCCAGCAGATTAAAGCGGGGCTTGATAGACTACGAG. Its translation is CASRLKRGLIDYE. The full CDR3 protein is CASRLKRGLIDYEQYF.

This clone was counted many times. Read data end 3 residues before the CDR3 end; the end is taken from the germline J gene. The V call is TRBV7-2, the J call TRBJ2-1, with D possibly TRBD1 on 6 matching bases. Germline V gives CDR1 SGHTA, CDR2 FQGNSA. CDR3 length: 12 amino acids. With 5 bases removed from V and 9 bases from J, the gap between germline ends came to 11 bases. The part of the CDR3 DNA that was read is TGTGCCAGCAGCGCCGTAGGGGGTGAG. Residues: CASSAVGGE. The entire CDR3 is CASSAVGGEQFF.

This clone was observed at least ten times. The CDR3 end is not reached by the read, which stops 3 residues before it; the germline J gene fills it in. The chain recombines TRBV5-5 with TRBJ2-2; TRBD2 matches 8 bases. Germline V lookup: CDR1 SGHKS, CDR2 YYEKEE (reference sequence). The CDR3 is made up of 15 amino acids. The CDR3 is CASTRGGNGANVLFF. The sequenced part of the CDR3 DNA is TGTGCCAGCACCCGGGGGGGGAATGGGGCCAACGTG.

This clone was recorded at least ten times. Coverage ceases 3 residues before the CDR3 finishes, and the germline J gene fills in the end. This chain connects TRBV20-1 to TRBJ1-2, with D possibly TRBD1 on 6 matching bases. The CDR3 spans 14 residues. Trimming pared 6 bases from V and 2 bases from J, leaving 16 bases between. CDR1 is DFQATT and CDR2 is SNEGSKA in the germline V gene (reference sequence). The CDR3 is CSAGGTRGNYGYTF. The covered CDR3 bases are TGCAGTGCGGGGGGGACACGTGGAAACTATGGC.

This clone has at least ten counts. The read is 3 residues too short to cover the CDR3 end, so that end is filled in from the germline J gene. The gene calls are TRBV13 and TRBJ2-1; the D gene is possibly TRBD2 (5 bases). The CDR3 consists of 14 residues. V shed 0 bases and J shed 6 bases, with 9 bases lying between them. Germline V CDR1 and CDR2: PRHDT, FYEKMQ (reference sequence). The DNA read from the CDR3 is TGTGCCAGCAGCTTAGGACTAGAAGGCAATGAG. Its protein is CASSLGLEGNE. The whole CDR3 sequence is CASSLGLEGNEQFF.

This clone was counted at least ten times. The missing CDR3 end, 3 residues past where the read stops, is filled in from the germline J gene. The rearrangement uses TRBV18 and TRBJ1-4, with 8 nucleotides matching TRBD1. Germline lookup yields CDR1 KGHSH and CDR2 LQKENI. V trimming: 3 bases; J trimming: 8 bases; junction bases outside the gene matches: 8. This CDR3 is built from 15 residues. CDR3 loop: CASSPSGTGPEKLFF. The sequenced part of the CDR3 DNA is TGTGCCAGCTCACCGTCCGGGACAGGTCCAGAAAAA.

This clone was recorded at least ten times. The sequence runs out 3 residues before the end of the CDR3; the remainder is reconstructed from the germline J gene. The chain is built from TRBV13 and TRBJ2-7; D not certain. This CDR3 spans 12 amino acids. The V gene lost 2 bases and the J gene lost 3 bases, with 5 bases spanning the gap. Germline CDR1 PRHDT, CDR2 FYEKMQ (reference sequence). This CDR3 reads CASSLTLYEQYF. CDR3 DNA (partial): TGTGCCAGCAGCTTAACTCTCTACGAG.

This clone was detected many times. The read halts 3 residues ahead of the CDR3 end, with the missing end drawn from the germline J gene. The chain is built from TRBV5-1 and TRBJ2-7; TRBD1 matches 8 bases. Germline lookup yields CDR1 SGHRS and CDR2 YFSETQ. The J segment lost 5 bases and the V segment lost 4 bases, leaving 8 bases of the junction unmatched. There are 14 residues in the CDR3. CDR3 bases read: TGCGCCAGCAGCCAACTGGACAGGGAGGACGAG. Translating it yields CASSQLDREDE. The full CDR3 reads CASSQLDREDEQYF.

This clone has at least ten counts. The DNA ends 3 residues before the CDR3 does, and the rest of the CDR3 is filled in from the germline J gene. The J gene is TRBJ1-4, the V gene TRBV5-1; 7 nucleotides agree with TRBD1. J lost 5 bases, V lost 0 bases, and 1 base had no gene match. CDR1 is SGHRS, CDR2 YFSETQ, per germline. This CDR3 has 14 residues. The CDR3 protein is CASSLVGQNEKLFF. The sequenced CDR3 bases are TGCGCCAGCAGCTTGGTGGGACAGAATGAAAAA.

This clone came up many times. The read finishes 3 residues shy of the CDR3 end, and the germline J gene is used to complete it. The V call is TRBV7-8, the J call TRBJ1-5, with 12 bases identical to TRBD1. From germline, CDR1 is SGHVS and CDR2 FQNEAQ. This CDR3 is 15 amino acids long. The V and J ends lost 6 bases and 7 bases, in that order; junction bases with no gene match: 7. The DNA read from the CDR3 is TGTGCCAGCAGACCCGGGACAGGGGGCTGGCAGCCC. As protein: CASRPGTGGWQP. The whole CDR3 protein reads CASRPGTGGWQPQHF.

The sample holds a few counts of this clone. Here the CDR3 reads CASSFGRGDYEQYF. The DNA read from the CDR3 is TGTGCCAGCAGCTTCGGACGGGGGGACTACGAG. This chain connects TRBV11-3 to TRBJ2-7, with 7 bases that match TRBD2. The read terminates 3 residues ahead of where the CDR3 ends, so the germline J gene completes it. The CDR3 loop spans 14 amino acids. V shed 3 bases, J shed 3 bases, and the junction held 5 bases outside the gene matches. Germline CDR1 reads SGHNT; CDR2 reads YENEEA.

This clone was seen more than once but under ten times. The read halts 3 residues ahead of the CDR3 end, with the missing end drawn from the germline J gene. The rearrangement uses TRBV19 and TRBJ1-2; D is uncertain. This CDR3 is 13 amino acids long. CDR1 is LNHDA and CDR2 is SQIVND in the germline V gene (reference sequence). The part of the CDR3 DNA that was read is TGTGCCAGTAATGACCAAGCGGGAGATACC. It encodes CASNDQAGDT. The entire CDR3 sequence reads CASNDQAGDTYTF.

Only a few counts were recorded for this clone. The CDR3 bases that were read are TGTGCCAGCAGCGCACAGGGGGCCGGCACTGAA. This encodes CASSAQGAGTE. The full CDR3 protein is CASSAQGAGTEAFF. This chain links TRBV7-9 with TRBJ1-1, with 9 bases identical to TRBD1. The CDR3 end falls 3 residues outside the read, so it is completed with the germline J gene. This CDR3 is built from 14 residues. Germline V gene sequence: CDR1 SEHNR, CDR2 FQNEAQ (reference sequence). After removal of 5 bases from V and 4 bases from J, the junction contained 5 bases not matched to a gene.

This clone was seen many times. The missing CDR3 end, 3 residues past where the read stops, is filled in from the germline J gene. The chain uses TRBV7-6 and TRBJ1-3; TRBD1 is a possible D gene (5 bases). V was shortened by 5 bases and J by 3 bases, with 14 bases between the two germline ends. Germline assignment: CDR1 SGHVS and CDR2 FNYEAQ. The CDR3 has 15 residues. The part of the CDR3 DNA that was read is TGTGCCAGCAGCGCCGACAGTTCCTTTGGAAACACC. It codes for CASSADSSFGNT. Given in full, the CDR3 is CASSADSSFGNTIYF.

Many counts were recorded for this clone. The sequenced part of the CDR3 DNA is TGCGCCAGCAGCTTAGGGACAGGGGGCATCCAGCCC. Translated: CASSLGTGGIQP. The whole CDR3 sequence reads CASSLGTGGIQPQHF. V usage is TRBV5-1 and J usage is TRBJ1-5, with 12 bases aligning to TRBD1. Read data end 3 residues before the CDR3 end; the end is taken from the germline J gene. Per the germline V gene, CDR1 is SGHRS and CDR2 is YFSETQ. The V and J ends lost 2 bases and 7 bases, in that order; junction bases with no gene match: 4. The CDR3 has 15 amino acids.

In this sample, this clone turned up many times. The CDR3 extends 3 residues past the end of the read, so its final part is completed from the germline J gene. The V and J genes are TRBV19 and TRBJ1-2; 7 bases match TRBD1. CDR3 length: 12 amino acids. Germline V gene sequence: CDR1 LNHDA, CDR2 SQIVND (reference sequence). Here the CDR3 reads CASSRDRRGYTF. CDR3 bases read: TGTGCCAGTAGTAGGGACAGACGCGGC.

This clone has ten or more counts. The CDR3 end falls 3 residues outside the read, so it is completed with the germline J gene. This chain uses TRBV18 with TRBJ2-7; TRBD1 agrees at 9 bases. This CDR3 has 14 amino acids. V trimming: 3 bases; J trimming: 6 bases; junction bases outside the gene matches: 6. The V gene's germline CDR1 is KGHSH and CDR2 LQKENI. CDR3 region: CASSPGTGSSEQYF. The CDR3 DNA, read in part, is TGTGCCAGCTCACCCGGGACAGGGTCTTCCGAG.

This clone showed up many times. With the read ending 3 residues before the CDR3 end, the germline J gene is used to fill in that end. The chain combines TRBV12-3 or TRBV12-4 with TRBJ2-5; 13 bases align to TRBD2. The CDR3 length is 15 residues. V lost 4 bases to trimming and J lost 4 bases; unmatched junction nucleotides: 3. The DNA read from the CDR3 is TGTGCCAGCAGTTGGACTAGCGGGAGTGGAGAGACC. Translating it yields CASSWTSGSGET. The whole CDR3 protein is CASSWTSGSGETQYF.

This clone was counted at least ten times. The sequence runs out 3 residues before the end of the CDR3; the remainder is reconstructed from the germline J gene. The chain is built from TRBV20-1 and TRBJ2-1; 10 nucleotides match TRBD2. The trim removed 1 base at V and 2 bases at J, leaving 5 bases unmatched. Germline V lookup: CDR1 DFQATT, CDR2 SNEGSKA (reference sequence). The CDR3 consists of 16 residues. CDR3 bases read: TGCAGTGCTAGAGCCCTAGCGGGAGAGGCCTACAATGAG. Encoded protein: CSARALAGEAYNE. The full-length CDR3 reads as CSARALAGEAYNEQFF.